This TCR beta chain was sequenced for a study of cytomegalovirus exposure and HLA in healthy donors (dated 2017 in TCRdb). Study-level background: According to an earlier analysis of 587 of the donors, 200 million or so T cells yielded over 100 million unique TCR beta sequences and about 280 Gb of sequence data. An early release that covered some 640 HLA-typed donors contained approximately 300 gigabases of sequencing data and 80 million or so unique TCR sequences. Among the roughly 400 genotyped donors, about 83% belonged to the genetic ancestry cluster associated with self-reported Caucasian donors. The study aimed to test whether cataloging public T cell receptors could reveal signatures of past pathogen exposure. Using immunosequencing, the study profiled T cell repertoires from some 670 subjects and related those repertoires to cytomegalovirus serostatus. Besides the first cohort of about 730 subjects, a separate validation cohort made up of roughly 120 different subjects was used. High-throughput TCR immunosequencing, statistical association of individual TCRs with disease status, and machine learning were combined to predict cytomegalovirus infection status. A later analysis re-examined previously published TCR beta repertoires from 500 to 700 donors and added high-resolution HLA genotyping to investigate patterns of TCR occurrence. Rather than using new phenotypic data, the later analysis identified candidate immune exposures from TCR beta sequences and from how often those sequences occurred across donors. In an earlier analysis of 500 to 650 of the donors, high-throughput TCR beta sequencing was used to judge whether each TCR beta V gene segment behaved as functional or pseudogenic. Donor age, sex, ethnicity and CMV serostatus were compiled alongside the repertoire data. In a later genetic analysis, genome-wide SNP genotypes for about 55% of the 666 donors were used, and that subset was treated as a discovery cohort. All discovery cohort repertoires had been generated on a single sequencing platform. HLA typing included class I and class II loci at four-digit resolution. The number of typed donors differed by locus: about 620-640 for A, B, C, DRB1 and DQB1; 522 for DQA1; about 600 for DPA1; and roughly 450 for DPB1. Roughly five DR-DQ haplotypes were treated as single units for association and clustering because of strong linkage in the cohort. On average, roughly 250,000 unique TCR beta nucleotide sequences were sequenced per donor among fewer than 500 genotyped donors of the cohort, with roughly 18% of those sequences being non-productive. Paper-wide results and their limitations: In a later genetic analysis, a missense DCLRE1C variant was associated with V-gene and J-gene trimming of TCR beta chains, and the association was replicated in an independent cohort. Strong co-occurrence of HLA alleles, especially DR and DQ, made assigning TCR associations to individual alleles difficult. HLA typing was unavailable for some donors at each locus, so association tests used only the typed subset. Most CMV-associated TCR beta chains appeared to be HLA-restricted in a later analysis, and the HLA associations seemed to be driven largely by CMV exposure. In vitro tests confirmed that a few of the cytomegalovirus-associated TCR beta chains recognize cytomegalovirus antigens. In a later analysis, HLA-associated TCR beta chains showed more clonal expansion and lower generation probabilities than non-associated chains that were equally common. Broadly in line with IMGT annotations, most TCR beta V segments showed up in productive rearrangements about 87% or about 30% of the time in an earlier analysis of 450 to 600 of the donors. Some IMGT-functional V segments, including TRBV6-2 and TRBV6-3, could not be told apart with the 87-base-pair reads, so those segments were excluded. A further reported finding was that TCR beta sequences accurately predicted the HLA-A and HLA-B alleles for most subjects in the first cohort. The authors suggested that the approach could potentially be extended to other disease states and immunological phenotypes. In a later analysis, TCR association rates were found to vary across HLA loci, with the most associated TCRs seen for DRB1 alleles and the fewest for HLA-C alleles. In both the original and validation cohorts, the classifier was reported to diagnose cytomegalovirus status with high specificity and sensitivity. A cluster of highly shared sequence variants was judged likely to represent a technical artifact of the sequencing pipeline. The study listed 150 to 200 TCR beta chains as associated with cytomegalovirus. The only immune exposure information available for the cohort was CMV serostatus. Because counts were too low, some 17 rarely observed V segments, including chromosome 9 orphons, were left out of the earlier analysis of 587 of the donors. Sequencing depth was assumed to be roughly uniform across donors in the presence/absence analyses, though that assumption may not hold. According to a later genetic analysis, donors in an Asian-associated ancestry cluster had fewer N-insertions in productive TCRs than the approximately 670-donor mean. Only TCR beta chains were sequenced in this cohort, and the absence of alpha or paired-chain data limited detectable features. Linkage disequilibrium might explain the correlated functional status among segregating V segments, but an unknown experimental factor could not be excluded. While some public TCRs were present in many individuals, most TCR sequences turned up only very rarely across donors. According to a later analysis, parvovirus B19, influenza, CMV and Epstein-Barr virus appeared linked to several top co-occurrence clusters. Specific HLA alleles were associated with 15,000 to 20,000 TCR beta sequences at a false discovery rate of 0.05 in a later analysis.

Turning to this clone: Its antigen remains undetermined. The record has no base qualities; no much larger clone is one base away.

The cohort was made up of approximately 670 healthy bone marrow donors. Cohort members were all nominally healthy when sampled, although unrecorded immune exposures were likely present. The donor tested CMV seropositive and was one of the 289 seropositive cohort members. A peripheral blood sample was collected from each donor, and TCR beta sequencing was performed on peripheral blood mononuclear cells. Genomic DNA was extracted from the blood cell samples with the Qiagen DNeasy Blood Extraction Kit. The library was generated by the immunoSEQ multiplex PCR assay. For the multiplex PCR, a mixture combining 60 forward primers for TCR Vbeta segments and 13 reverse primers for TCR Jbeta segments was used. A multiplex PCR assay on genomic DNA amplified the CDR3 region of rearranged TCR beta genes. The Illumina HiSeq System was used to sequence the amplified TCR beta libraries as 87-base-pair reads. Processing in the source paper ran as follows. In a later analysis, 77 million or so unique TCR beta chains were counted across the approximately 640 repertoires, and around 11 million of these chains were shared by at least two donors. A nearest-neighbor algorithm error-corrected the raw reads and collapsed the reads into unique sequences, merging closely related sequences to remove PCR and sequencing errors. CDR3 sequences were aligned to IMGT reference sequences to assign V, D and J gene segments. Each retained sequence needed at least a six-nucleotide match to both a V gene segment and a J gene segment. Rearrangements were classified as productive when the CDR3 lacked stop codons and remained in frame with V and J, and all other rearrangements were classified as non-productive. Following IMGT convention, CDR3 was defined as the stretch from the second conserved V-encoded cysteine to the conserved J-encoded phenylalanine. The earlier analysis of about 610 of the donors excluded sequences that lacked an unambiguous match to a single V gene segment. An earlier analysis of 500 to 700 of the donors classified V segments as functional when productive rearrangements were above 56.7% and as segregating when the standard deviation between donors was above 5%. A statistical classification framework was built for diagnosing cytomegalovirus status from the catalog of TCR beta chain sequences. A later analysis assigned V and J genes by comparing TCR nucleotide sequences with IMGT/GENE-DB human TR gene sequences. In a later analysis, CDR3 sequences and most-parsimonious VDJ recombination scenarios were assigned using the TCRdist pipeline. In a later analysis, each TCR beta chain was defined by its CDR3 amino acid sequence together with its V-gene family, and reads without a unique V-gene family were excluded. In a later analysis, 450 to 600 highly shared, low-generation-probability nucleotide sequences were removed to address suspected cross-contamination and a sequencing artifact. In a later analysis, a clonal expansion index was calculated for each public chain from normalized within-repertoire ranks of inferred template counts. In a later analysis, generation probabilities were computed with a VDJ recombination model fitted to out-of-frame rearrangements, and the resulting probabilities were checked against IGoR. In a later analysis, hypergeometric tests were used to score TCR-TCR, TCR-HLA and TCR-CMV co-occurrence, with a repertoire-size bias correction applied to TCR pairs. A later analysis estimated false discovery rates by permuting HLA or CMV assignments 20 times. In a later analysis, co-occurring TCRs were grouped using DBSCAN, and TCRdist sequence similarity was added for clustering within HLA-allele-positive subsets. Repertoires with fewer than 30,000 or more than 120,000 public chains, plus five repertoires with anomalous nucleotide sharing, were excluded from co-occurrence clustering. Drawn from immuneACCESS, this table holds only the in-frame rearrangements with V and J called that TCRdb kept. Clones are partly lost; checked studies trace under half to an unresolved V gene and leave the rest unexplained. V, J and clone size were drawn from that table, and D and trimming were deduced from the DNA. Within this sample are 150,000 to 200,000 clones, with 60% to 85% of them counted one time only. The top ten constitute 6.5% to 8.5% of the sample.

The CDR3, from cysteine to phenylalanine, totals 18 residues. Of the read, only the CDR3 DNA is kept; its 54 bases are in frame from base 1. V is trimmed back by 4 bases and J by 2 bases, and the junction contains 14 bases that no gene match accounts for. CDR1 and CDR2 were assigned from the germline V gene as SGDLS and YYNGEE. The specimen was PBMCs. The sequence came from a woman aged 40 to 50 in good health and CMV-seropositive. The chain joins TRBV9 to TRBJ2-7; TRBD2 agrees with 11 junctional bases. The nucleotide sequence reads TGTGCCAGCAGCCACAGCGGGACTAGCGGTGCTACGGCCTACGAGCAGTACTTC. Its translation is CASSHSGTSGATAYEQYF.